What follows describes a single T cell receptor (beta chain). This sample stems from a study of blood T cell repertoires in COVID-19. Study details: From the United States, Italy and Spain came samples of acute and convalescent COVID-19.

Profiled with immunoSEQ multiplex PCR; TCRdb holds only in-frame clones, not every one. Among approximately 110,000 clones listed, approximately 90% were seen once. This CDR3 spans 14 amino acids. Trimming cost V 0 bases and J 6 bases; bases outside gene matches: 3. In germline, CDR1 is SGHRS, CDR2 YFSETQ. V is TRBV5-1 and J is TRBJ2-1, with 7 bases fitting TRBD2. The receptor's source is a man aged 45 to 65 with COVID-19, enrolled during active disease. Sequencing was carried out using peripheral blood. The CDR3, as DNA: TGCGCCAGCAGCTTGGGCTCTAGCGGCAATGAGCAGTTCTTC. Encoded protein: CASSLGSSGNEQFF.